The text below deals with one TCR beta chain. A single count supports this clone. What this receptor recognizes is not known. No base-level quality is on record; no much larger clone is a single base apart. This entry belongs to a study of shared T cell receptors in the human thymus (dated by TCRdb to about 2021). Looking at the study overall: The study examined how self-reactive, shared T-cell receptor alpha chains are generated in the human thymus.

V is reduced by 2 bases and J by 4 bases, leaving a spacing of 11 bases between them. The germline V gene supplies CDR1 MGHRA and CDR2 YSYEKL. The CDR3 has 14 amino acids, counting the end cysteine and phenylalanine. Just CDR3 DNA is preserved here, 42 bases in frame from base 1. Preparation of the library involved the immunoSEQ multiplex PCR assay. TCRdb limited this immuneACCESS table to in-frame rearrangements with V and J called. A share of clones is missing; checked studies link under half to unresolved V genes, and the rest is unexplained. The sample table records 700,000 to 750,000 clones; 80% to 90% of these occur just once. The ten largest clones add up to roughly 0.01% of the sample. These data were likewise used in another study, on human thymus T cells. Per the second study: In Finland, the donors were immunologically healthy infants who were having open corrective cardiac surgery for congenital heart defects. Thymus tissue was collected as surgical resects that were removed during corrective cardiac surgery. Both the thymic and the peripheral blood repertoires appeared to show biased V and J gene segment usage. The related research reported highly overlapping thymic TCR repertoires among unrelated individuals. The study described the TCR alpha and beta repertoires in under ten infant thymus samples and a handful of matching peripheral blood samples. The cohort included about 6 male and a couple of female infants, with donor ages spanning 7 to 244 days. Thymocytes were mechanically released from the tissue and were stored as pellets of about 9-33 million cells at -70 degrees C. A QIAsymphony instrument was used to extract genomic DNA from frozen cell pellets. Using the immunoSEQ multiplex PCR assay, the TCRB and TCRAD loci were amplified from a standardized quantity of quality-controlled genomic DNA. Amplicons spanned the V(D)J region at a length sufficient to cover the CDR3 and identify V and J genes. Amplicon sequencing was performed on an Illumina platform through the commercial immunoSEQ service. Primer bias and sequencing errors were corrected as previously described, and TCRAD and TCRB definitions were based on the IMGT database. The repertoires were analysed using immunoSEQ Analyzer 3.0 and VDJTools for basic statistics, V/J segment usage, diversity estimates, rarefaction and pairwise overlap. Diversity was estimated with Chao1, ChaoE, Efron-Thisted, Shannon and inverse Simpson indices, and also on datasets down-sampled to the smallest sample. For repertoire overlap, CDR3 nucleotide sequence, V gene and J gene had to match strictly, and clustering was done by Jaccard-based multidimensional scaling. On average, roughly 800,000 unique TCRB clonotypes were obtained from thymus samples, compared with approximately 82,000 from blood samples.

Rearrangement joined TRBV4-1 to TRBJ1-2, and the D gene may be TRBD1, 5 bases matching. This receptor was obtained from a girl under three years old with a congenital heart defect. Donor details come from another sample of the same person, matched by shared clones. Input material: thymocytes. The DNA sequence follows: TGCGCCAGCAGCCAAACGGACAAGACCTATGGCTACACCTTC. This encodes CASSQTDKTYGYTF.